This T cell receptor (beta chain) was recovered during a study of shared clonotypes between healthy human individuals. Input per replicate PCR of unsorted PBMC was approximately 300 ng DNA, corresponding to roughly 30,000 T cell genomes. Sequenced by immunoSEQ multiplex PCR; TCRdb stores in-frame clones only, minus some. Of roughly 500,000 clones listed, 70% to 80% are singletons. The germline V gene has CDR1 SGHDT and CDR2 YYEEEE. The CDR3 spans 14 residues. The germline V and J ends were trimmed by 4 bases and 4 bases, with 12 bases remaining between them. The V and J genes are TRBV5-6 and TRBJ2-1; maybe TRBD1 (6 bases). Sequenced: PBMCs. The sequence derives from a woman between 35 and 50 years old in good health. Some clones in this sample may be carry-over from other donors' samples. This CDR3 is CASSGQGWYNEQFF. For the CDR3, the DNA is TGTGCCAGCAGCGGCCAGGGGTGGTACAATGAGCAGTTCTTC. Based on the CDR3 plus reference TRBV5-6 and TRBJ2-1, the full variable domain is DAGVTQSPTHLIKTRGQQVTLRCSPKSGHDTVSWYQQALGQGPQFIFQYYEEEERQRGNFPDRFSGHQFPNYSSELNVNALLLGDSALYLCASSGQGWYNEQFFGPGTRLTVL.